This is a list of T cell receptor beta chains from one sample in a study of T cell responses to AZD1222 COVID-19 vaccine. TCRdb keeps only in-frame clones here, not all; method: immunoSEQ multiplex PCR. The repertoire holds under 100,000 clones, with approximately 91% as singletons. Sequencing was performed on peripheral blood, taken on day 0 of AZD1222 vaccination. The receptors shown here come from an adult in good health. The CDR3 runs from the conserved cysteine through the conserved F or W. The D gene is left open where the match is weak. Only some rows state a clone size, as once, few, many or a class for expanded clones.

J | D | size | V | CDR3 | DNA
TRBJ2-3 | . | once | TRBV11-1 | CASSRDLPDTQYF | TGTGCCAGCAGCCGGGACTTGCCAGATACGCAGTATTTT
TRBJ1-6 | . | . | TRBV27 | CASRRDSSNSPLHF | TGTGCCAGCAGAAGGGACTCCTCCAATTCACCCCTCCACTTT
TRBJ2-3 | TRBD1 | once | TRBV6-5 | CASTTGAASNTQYF | TGTGCCAGCACGACAGGGGCCGCCTCGAATACGCAGTATTTT
TRBJ1-5 | . | . | TRBV6-5 | CASSQGDQPQHF | TGTGCCAGCAGCCAAGGGGATCAGCCCCAGCATTTT
TRBJ1-6 | . | few | TRBV30 | CAWKNPRTVDSPLHF | TGTGCCTGGAAAAATCCAAGGACAGTGGATTCACCCCTCCACTTT
TRBJ2-2 | TRBD1 | . | TRBV30 | CAWRGQGADTRELFF | TGTGCCTGGAGAGGACAGGGGGCTGACACCAGGGAGCTGTTTTTT
TRBJ1-4 | . | . | TRBV30 | CAWSVRDGQLFF | TGTGCCTGGTCGGTCCGGGACGGGCAACTGTTTTTT
TRBJ2-3 | . | . | TRBV3-1/TRBV3-2 | CASSYSGRSQYF | TGTGCCAGCAGCTATAGCGGAAGGTCGCAGTATTTT
TRBJ2-4 | TRBD2 | once | TRBV25-1 | CASSQGLIAKNIQYF | TGTGCCAGCAGCCAGGGACTAATAGCCAAAAACATTCAGTACTTC
TRBJ1-5 | TRBD1 | once | TRBV3-1/TRBV3-2 | CASSLTGGGQPQHF | TGTGCCAGCAGCCTGACAGGGGGCGGTCAGCCCCAGCATTTT
TRBJ2-7 | . | . | TRBV13 | CASSSGQKISYEQYF | TGTGCCAGCAGCTCAGGACAGAAGATCTCCTACGAGCAGTACTTC
TRBJ2-1 | . | . | TRBV30 | CMGETRGTVNEQFF | TGTATGGGGGAGACGAGGGGGACGGTTAATGAGCAGTTCTTC
TRBJ2-7 | . | . | TRBV11-2 | CASSWGDSYEQYF | TGTGCCAGCAGCTGGGGAGATTCCTACGAGCAGTACTTC
TRBJ1-3 | TRBD1 | . | TRBV30 | CAWNPDRGDGNTIYF | TGTGCCTGGAACCCGGACAGGGGGGATGGAAACACCATATATTTT
TRBJ2-5 | TRBD2 | . | TRBV27 | CASSPRPGGPQETQYF | TGTGCCAGCAGTCCCCGCCCGGGGGGGCCGCAAGAGACCCAGTACTTC
TRBJ2-4 | . | . | TRBV6-4 | CASSEAKNIQYF | TGTGCCAGCAGTGAGGCCAAAAACATTCAGTACTTC
TRBJ1-2 | TRBD1 | . | TRBV7-2 | CASSPGTGAHYGYTF | TGTGCCAGCAGCCCGGGGACAGGGGCGCACTATGGCTACACCTTC
TRBJ1-2 | . | . | TRBV6-5 | CASRPTRNYGYTF | TGTGCCAGCAGGCCCACAAGGAACTATGGCTACACCTTC
TRBJ2-3 | TRBD1 | few | TRBV6-4 | CASSGSSGGEGTDTQYF | TGTGCCAGCAGTGGATCGTCAGGGGGCGAGGGCACAGATACGCAGTATTTT
TRBJ1-4 | . | once | TRBV11-3 | CASSFPGNEKLFF | TGTGCCAGCAGCTTTCCAGGGAATGAAAAACTGTTTTTT
TRBJ2-7 | . | once | TRBV19 | CASGGRRSYEQYF | TGTGCCAGCGGAGGGCGCCGCTCCTACGAGCAGTACTTC
TRBJ1-1 | . | . | TRBV11-2 | CASSLVSKNTEAFF | TGTGCCAGCAGCTTAGTATCCAAGAACACTGAAGCTTTCTTT
TRBJ1-3 | . | . | TRBV29-1 | CSVESSGNTIYF | TGCAGCGTGGAGAGCTCTGGAAACACCATATATTTT
TRBJ2-1 | . | . | TRBV10-3 | CASRDWHNEQFF | TGTGCCAGCCGGGACTGGCACAATGAGCAGTTCTTC
TRBJ1-1 | . | . | TRBV7-8 | CASSFVNFDTEAFF | TGTGCCAGCAGCTTTGTGAATTTTGACACTGAAGCTTTCTTT